Given below is one T cell receptor (beta chain) in context. Its antigen is unknown. This CDR3 has 16 residues. From germline, CDR1 is SGHTA and CDR2 FQGTGA. Trimming cost V 5 bases and J 2 bases; bases outside gene matches: 8. This sample was included in a study of cytomegalovirus exposure and HLA in healthy donors. Study results and limitations: Associated with cytomegalovirus, according to the listing, were around 160 TCR beta chains.

The PCR used 60 Vbeta and 13 Jbeta primers. Sequencing used immunoSEQ multiplex PCR; TCRdb keeps in-frame clones, though not all of them. The sample includes approximately 130,000 clones, 70% to 75% of them seen just once. The sequence derives from a man under 40 in good health and CMV-seronegative. Source material: PBMCs. This chain uses TRBV7-3 with TRBJ1-1; TRBD1 matches at 10 bases. The CDR3 loop is CASSKDRGYPNTEAFF. The CDR3 DNA reads as TGTGCCAGCAGCAAGGACAGGGGGTACCCTAACACTGAAGCTTTCTTT.